Below, 14 T cell receptor beta chains from the same sample are listed, as sequenced in a study of cytomegalovirus exposure and HLA in healthy donors. Primers: 60 Vbeta forward and 13 Jbeta reverse. Produced via immunoSEQ multiplex PCR; TCRdb's table is partial and in-frame only. The repertoire holds 200,000 or so clones, with around four fifths as singletons. The sample taken for sequencing was PBMCs. These receptor sequences come from a woman aged 18-35 years in good health and CMV-seronegative.

The chain is built from TRBV5-1 and TRBJ1-3; D unresolved. V was cut by 3 bases and J by 4 bases, with 11 bases left in between. Germline loops: CDR1 SGHRS, CDR2 YFSETQ. CDR3 size: 14 residues. The CDR3 DNA reads as TGCGCCAGCAGCTCGATGGGCACCGGAAACACCATATATTTT. Amino acid sequence: CASSSMGTGNTIYF.

The chain links TRBV5-1 to TRBJ2-3, with a tentative D call TRBD2 (6 bases). Trimming removed 0 bases at V and 6 bases at J, with 14 bases between. Germline CDR1 is SGHRS and CDR2 is YFSETQ. The CDR3 sequence is 15 residues long. The CDR3 is CASSLAGRGLDTQYF. The CDR3 coding sequence is TGCGCCAGCAGCTTGGCCGGGCGGGGCCTTGATACGCAGTATTTT.

V and J are TRBV19 and TRBJ1-1; 7 bases fit TRBD1. Per the germline V gene, CDR1 is LNHDA and CDR2 is SQIVND (reference sequence). V was pared by 5 bases and J by 1 base, with 7 bases of the junction left unmatched. This CDR3 region has 15 residues. The CDR3 bases are TGTGCCAGTAGTTTCACAGGGGAGGCGAACACTGAAGCTTTCTTT. It codes for CASSFTGEANTEAFF.

The genes are TRBV6-5 and TRBJ2-7; TRBD2 aligns across 15 bases. Trimming took 4 bases from V and 5 from J; bases not matched to a gene: 6. The CDR3 loop spans 16 amino acids. Per the germline V gene, CDR1 is MNHEY and CDR2 is SVGAGI. The CDR3: CASSFGLAGGPDEQYF. The DNA of the CDR3 is TGTGCCAGCAGTTTCGGACTAGCGGGGGGGCCCGACGAGCAGTACTTC.

The J gene is TRBJ1-1, the V gene TRBV11-2; the D gene is possibly TRBD1 (6 bases). CDR1 SGHAT and CDR2 FQNNGV come from the germline V gene. The CDR3 is made up of 16 amino acids. V lost 0 bases, J lost 2 bases, and 13 bases lay in between. The CDR3 nucleotides read TGTGCCAGCAGCTTAGAGCCAACAGGGCTTAACACTGAAGCTTTCTTT. Protein: CASSLEPTGLNTEAFF. Supplemented by reference TRBV11-2 and TRBJ1-1, the full variable domain reads EAGVAQSPRYKIIEKRQSVAFWCNPISGHATLYWYQQILGQGPKLLIQFQNNGVVDDSQLPKDRFSAERLKGVDSTLKIQPAKLEDSAVYLCASSLEPTGLNTEAFFGQGTRLTVV.

This sequence joins TRBV19 and TRBJ2-1, with a tentative D call TRBD2 (5 bases). V was shortened by 8 bases and J by 7 bases, with 24 bases between the two germline ends. Germline lookup yields CDR1 LNHDA and CDR2 SQIVND (reference sequence). The CDR3 covers 16 residues. The CDR3 here is CASLPERRSGWNEQFF. The CDR3, as DNA: TGTGCCAGTCTTCCCGAGCGGAGGTCGGGCTGGAATGAGCAGTTCTTC.

Only a few counts were recorded for this clone. This chain links TRBV19 with TRBJ1-5; 9 bases align to TRBD1. Germline CDR1 is LNHDA and CDR2 is SQIVND (reference sequence). This CDR3 comprises 14 residues. V shed 7 bases, J shed 7 bases, and the junction held 8 bases outside the gene matches. CDR3 region: CASKGDREIQPQHF. The DNA for the CDR3 is TGTGCCAGTAAGGGGGACAGGGAGATCCAGCCCCAGCATTTT. Based on the CDR3 plus reference TRBV19 and TRBJ1-5, the full variable domain is DGGITQSPKYLFRKEGQNVTLSCEQNLNHDAMYWYRQDPGQGLRLIYYSQIVNDFQKGDIAEGYSVSREKKESFPLTVTSAQKNPTAFYLCASKGDREIQPQHFGDGTRLSIL.

V usage is TRBV7-9 and J usage is TRBJ2-7; a weak D match, TRBD1 (5 bases). Germline lookup yields CDR1 SEHNR and CDR2 FQNEAQ (reference sequence). The CDR3 runs 15 residues. Trimming cost V 5 bases and J 3 bases, with 17 bases left between them. The CDR3 nucleotides are TGTGCCAGCAGCCCGACTCCTAAGGGGAACTACGAGCAGTACTTC. Residues: CASSPTPKGNYEQYF.

V gene TRBV10-2 combines with J gene TRBJ1-1; TRBD1 matches at 9 bases. This CDR3 has 16 residues. CDR1 is WSHSY, CDR2 SAAADI, per germline. The ends lost 6 bases at V and 1 base at J; junction bases unmatched: 9. CDR3 protein: CASSLNRDRANTEAFF. In DNA, the CDR3 is TGCGCCAGCAGCCTAAACCGGGACAGGGCGAACACTGAAGCTTTCTTT.

The chain couples TRBV29-1 to TRBJ2-5; unclear D gene. Germline values: CDR1 SQVTM, CDR2 ANQGSEA. Trimming took 2 bases from V and 2 from J, leaving 12 bases between them. The CDR3 is 14 residues long. CDR3 sequence reads: CSVESLERQETQYF. CDR3 DNA sequence: TGCAGCGTTGAATCGCTAGAACGTCAAGAGACCCAGTACTTC.

The chain combines TRBV2 with TRBJ2-4; TRBD1 matches at 8 bases. CDR3 length equals 15 residues. J was trimmed by 0 bases and V by 4 bases; bases with no gene match: 2. CDR1 SNHLY and CDR2 FYNNEI come from the germline V gene. This CDR3 reads CASSADRGAKNIQYF. The CDR3 DNA sequence: TGTGCCAGCAGTGCCGACAGGGGAGCCAAAAACATTCAGTACTTC.

The chain carries TRBV6-5 and TRBJ2-3; D not resolved. The CDR3 contains 13 residues. The germline V and J ends were trimmed by 6 bases and 0 bases, with 7 bases remaining between them. CDR1 and CDR2 (germline): MNHEY, SVGAGI. The CDR3 reads CASSPQSTDTQYF. For the CDR3, the DNA is TGTGCCAGCAGCCCACAGAGCACAGATACGCAGTATTTT.

In this sample, this clone turned up once. This sequence joins TRBV7-7 and TRBJ1-4, with 7 positions matching TRBD1. Trimming at V came to 5 bases and at J to 3 bases, leaving 6 bases not matched to a gene. The CDR3 runs to 15 residues. Per the germline V gene, CDR1 is SSHAT and CDR2 is FNYEAQ (reference sequence). As DNA, the CDR3 is TGTGCCAGCAGCCTCAACAGGGGCCCTAATGAAAAACTGTTTTTT. Protein product: CASSLNRGPNEKLFF.

CDR3 in DNA: TGTGCCAGTAGTATAGATCTGGGACAGAAAAACATTCAGTACTTC. Translated, it gives CASSIDLGQKNIQYF. V is TRBV19 and J is TRBJ2-4, with TRBD1 matching 7 bases. Germline CDR1 LNHDA, CDR2 SQIVND (reference sequence). Losses at the gene ends were 0 bases for V and 4 bases for J; bases not matched to a gene: 3. CDR3 length equals 15 residues.